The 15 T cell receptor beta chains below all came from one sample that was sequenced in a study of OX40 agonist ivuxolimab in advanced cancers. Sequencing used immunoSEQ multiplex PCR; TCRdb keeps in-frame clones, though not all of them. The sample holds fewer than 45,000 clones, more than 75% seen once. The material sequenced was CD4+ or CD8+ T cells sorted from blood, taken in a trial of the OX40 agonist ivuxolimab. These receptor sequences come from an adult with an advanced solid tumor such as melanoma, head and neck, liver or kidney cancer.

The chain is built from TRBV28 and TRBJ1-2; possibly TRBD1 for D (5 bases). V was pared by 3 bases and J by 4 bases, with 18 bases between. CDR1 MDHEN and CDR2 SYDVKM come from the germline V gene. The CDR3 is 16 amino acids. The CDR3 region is CASSFSPGRILYGYTF. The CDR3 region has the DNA TGTGCCAGCAGTTTTTCGCCGGGACGGATACTCTATGGCTACACCTTC.

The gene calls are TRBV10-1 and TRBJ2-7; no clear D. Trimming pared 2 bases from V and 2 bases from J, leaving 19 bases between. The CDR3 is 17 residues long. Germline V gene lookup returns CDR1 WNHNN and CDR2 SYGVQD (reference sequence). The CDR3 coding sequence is TGCGCCAGCAGTGAGAGGAGACCGCCGAGACCAGCCTACGAGCAGTACTTC. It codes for CASSERRPPRPAYEQYF.

CDR3: CASSFRLDSDEQFF. CDR3 DNA: TGCGCCAGCAGCTTTCGGCTAGATTCCGATGAGCAGTTCTTC. The chain couples TRBV5-1 to TRBJ2-1; D gene uncertain. CDR3 length equals 14 residues. Germline CDR1 and CDR2: SGHRS and YFSETQ. Trimming shortened V by 2 bases and J by 8 bases, and 14 bases separated the two germline ends.

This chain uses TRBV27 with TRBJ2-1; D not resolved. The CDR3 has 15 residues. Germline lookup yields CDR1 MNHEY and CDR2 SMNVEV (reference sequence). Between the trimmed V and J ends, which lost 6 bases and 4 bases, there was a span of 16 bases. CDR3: CASSVGSTIYNEQFF. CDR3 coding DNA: TGTGCCAGCAGCGTGGGCTCTACCATATACAATGAGCAGTTCTTC.

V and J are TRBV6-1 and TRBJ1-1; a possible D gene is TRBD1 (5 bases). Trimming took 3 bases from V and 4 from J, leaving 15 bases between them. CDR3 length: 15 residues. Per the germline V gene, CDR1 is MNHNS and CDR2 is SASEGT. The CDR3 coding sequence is TGTGCCAGCAGTGAGCTTCGGGGGAGTGGCACTGAAGCTTTCTTT. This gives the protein CASSELRGSGTEAFF.

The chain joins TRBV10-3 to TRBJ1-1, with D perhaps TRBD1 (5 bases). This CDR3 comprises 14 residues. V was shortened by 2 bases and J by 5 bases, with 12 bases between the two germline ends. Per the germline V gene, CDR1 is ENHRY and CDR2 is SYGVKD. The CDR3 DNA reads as TGTGCCATCAGTGAGACCAGGGTGGGTACTGAAGCTTTCTTT. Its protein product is CAISETRVGTEAFF.

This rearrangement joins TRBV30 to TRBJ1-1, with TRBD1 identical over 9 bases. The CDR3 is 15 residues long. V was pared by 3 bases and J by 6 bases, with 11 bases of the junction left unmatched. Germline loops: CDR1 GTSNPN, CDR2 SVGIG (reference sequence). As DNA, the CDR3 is TGTGCCTGGAGGAAGGGACAGGGAGGTTCACCTGAAGCTTTCTTT. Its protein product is CAWRKGQGGSPEAFF.

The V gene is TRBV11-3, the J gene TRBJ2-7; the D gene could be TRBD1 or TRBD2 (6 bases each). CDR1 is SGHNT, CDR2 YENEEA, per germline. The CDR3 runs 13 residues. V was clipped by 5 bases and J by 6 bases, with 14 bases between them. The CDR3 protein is CASSPRGPGEQYF. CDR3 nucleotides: TGTGCCAGCAGCCCCCGGGGGCCGGGCGAGCAGTACTTC.

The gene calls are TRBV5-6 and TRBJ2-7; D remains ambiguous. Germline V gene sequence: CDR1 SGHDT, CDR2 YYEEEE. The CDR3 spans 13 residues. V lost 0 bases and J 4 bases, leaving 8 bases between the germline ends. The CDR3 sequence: CASSLVGSYEQYF. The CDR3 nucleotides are TGTGCCAGCAGCTTGGTGGGATCGTACGAGCAGTACTTC. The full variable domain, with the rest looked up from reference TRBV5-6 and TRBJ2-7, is DAGVTQSPTHLIKTRGQQVTLRCSPKSGHDTVSWYQQALGQGPQFIFQYYEEEERQRGNFPDRFSGHQFPNYSSELNVNALLLGDSALYLCASSLVGSYEQYFGPGTRLTVT.

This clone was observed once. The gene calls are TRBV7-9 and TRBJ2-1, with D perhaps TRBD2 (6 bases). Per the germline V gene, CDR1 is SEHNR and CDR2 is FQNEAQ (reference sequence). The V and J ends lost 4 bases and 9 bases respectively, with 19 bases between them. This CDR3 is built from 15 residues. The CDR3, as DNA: TGTGCCAGCAGCTCCCTCGTAAGGACTACGAGTGAGCAGTTCTTC. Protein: CASSSLVRTTSEQFF.

CDR3 in DNA: TGTGCCAACCAACAGGGACCGGTCGCCCACGAGCAGTACTTC. This codes for CANQQGPVAHEQYF. V is TRBV2 and J is TRBJ2-7, with D perhaps TRBD1 (6 bases). Trimming left V 10 bases short and J 5 bases short, with 21 bases between. The CDR3 totals 14 residues. CDR1 SNHLY and CDR2 FYNNEI come from the germline V gene. Variable domain in full (rest from reference TRBV2 and TRBJ2-7): EPEVTQTPSHQVTQMGQEVILRCVPISNHLYFYWYRQILGQKVEFLVSFYNNEISEKSEIFDDQFSVERPDGSNFTLKIRSTKLEDSAMYFCANQQGPVAHEQYFGPGTRLTVT.

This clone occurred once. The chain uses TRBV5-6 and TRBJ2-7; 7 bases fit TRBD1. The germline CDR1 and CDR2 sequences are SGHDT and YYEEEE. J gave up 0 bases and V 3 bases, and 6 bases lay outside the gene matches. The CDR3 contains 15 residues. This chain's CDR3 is CASSSTGPSSYEQYF. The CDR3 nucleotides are TGTGCCAGCAGCTCGACAGGGCCTAGCTCCTACGAGCAGTACTTC.

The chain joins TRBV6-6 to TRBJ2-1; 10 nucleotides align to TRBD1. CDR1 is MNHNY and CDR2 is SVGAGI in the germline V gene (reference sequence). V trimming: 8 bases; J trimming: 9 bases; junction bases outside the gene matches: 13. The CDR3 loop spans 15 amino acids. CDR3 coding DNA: TGTGCCAGCGCGCCCGAAAGACAGGGGGCGAGTGAGCAGTTCTTC. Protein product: CASAPERQGASEQFF.

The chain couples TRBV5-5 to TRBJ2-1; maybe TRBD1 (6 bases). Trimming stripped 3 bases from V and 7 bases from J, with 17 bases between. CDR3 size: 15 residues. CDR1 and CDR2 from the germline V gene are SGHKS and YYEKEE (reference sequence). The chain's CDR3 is CASSSGTNLWNEQFF. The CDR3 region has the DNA TGTGCCAGCAGCTCCGGGACAAACCTCTGGAATGAGCAGTTCTTC.

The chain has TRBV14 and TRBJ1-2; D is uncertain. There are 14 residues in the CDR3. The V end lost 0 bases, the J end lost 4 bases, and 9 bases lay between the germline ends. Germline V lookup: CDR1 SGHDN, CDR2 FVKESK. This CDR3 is CASSQDRGSYGYTF. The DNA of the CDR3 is TGTGCCAGCAGCCAAGATCGGGGTTCCTATGGCTACACCTTC.